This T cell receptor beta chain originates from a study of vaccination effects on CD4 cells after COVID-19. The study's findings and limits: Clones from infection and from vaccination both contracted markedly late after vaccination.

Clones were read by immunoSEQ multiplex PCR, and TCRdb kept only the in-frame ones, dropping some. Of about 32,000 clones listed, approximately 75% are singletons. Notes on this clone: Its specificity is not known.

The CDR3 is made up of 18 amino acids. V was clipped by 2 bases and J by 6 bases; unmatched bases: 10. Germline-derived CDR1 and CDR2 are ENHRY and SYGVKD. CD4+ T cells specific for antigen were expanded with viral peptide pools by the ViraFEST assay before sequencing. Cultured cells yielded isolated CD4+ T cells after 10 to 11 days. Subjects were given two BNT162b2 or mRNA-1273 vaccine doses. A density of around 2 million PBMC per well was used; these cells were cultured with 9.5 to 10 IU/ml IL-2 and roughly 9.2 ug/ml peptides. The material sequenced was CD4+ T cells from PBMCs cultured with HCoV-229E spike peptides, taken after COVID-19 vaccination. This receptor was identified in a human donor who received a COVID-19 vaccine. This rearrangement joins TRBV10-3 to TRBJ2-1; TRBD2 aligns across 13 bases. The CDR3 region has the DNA TGTGCCATCAGTGAGCTAGGACTAGCGGGAGATACGACCAATGAGCAGTTCTTC. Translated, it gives CAISELGLAGDTTNEQFF.